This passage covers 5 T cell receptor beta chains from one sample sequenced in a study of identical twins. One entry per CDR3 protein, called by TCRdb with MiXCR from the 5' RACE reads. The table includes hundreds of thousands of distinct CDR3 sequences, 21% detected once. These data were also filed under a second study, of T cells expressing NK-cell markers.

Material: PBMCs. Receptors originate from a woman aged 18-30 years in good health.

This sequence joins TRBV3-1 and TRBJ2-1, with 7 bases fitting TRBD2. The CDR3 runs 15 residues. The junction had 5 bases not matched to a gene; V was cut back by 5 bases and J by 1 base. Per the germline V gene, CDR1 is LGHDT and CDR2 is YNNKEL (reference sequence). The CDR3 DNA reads TGTGCCAGCAGCAACGTCGGGGGGTCCTACAATGAGCAGTTCTTC. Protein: CASSNVGGSYNEQFF.

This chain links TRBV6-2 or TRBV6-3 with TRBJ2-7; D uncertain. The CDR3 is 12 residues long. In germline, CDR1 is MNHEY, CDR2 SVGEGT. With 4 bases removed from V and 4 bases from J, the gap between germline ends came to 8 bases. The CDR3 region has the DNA TGTGCCAGCAGTTGGAATCCTTACGAGCAGTACTTC. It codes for CASSWNPYEQYF.

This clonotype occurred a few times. CDR3 in amino acids: CASSFGAAAGGRTDTQYF. CDR3 DNA: TGCGCCAGCAGCTTCGGTGCGGCGGCAGGGGGGAGGACAGATACGCAGTATTTT. V gene TRBV5-1 combines with J gene TRBJ2-3, with D tentatively TRBD1 (7 bases). The CDR3 runs to 18 residues. Germline V CDR1 and CDR2: SGHRS, YFSETQ. Trimming removed 2 bases at V and 3 bases at J, with 22 bases between.

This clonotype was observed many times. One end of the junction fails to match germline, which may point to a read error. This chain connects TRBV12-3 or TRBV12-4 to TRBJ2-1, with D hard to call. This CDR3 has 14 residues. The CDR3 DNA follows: TGCGCCAGCAGCCCGGGTGGGGCCTACAATGAGCAGTTCTTC. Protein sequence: CASSPGGAYNEQFF.

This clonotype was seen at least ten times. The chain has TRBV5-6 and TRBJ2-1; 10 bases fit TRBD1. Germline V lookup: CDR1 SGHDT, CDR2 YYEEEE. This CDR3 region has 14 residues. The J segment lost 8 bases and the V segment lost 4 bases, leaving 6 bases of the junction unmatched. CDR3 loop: CASSPSDRGYEQFF. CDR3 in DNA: TGTGCCAGCAGCCCGTCGGACAGGGGGTATGAGCAGTTCTTC.